Listed here are 13 T cell receptor beta chains from one sample, sequenced in a study of cytomegalovirus exposure and HLA in healthy donors. PCR was performed using 60 Vbeta and 13 Jbeta primers. Sequencing used immunoSEQ multiplex PCR; TCRdb keeps in-frame clones, though not all of them. Of just over 150,000 clones listed, around 74% are singletons. The sequencing input was PBMCs. Receptor source: a female donor in good health and CMV-seronegative.

The chain uses TRBV6-1 and TRBJ2-1; D perhaps matches TRBD2 (6 bases). Germline V gene lookup returns CDR1 MNHNS and CDR2 SASEGT. Trimming pared 8 bases from V and 7 bases from J, leaving 9 bases between. The CDR3 covers 11 residues. CDR3 coding DNA: TGTGCCAGCGGAGGGAGTAATGAGCAGTTCTTC. This encodes CASGGSNEQFF.

The chain has TRBV5-1 and TRBJ2-1; maybe TRBD2 (6 bases). Germline CDR1 SGHRS, CDR2 YFSETQ. The V end was cut by 3 bases, the J end by 6 bases, with 13 bases between. CDR3 length equals 14 residues. The CDR3 DNA reads TGCGCCAGCAGCTGGGACTCGGTAAGCAATGAGCAGTTCTTC. It specifies CASSWDSVSNEQFF.

The V gene is TRBV4-1, the J gene TRBJ2-5, with TRBD1 as a possible D gene (5 bases). Germline V CDR1 and CDR2: MGHRA, YSYEKL. This CDR3 has 14 residues. Between the trimmed V and J ends, which lost 3 bases and 5 bases, there was a span of 13 bases. The CDR3 spells CASSQVLGAETQYF. The DNA of the CDR3 is TGCGCCAGCAGCCAGGTCTTAGGGGCGGAGACCCAGTACTTC.

The chain employs TRBV6-5 and TRBJ2-7; D possibly corresponds to TRBD1 (6 bases). CDR1 and CDR2 from the germline V gene are MNHEY and SVGAGI. This CDR3 is 13 amino acids long. The V and J ends lost 7 bases and 4 bases respectively, with 14 bases between them. CDR3 loop: CASTPPGEYEQYF. The DNA for the CDR3 is TGTGCCAGCACCCCCCCAGGGGAGTACGAGCAGTACTTC.

The V call is TRBV2, the J call TRBJ2-3, with 7 bases fitting TRBD2. V dropped 1 base and J dropped 2; count of bases not matched to a gene: 6. CDR1 is SNHLY and CDR2 is FYNNEI in the germline V gene. The CDR3 totals 16 residues. In nucleotides, the CDR3 is TGTGCCAGCAGTGAAGGGCGGGGAGGGCTCACAGATACGCAGTATTTT. Translated: CASSEGRGGLTDTQYF.

This clone appeared a single time. The chain employs TRBV19 and TRBJ2-3, with a tentative D call TRBD2 (5 bases). CDR3 size: 16 residues. V gave up 3 bases and J gave up 0 bases, with 13 bases separating them. Looked up from germline, CDR1 is LNHDA and CDR2 is SQIVND (reference sequence). This CDR3 reads CASSIPADLSTDTQYF. The CDR3 nucleotides are TGTGCCAGTAGTATTCCAGCGGACCTAAGCACAGATACGCAGTATTTT.

This clone was counted a single time. The rearrangement joins TRBV6-5 to TRBJ1-1; D uncertain. CDR1 and CDR2 (germline): MNHEY, SVGAGI. The CDR3 totals 12 residues. V lost 4 bases and J 5 bases, leaving 8 bases between the germline ends. The CDR3 DNA follows: TGTGCCAGCAGTTTGGGGAGGACTGAAGCTTTCTTT. It yields the protein CASSLGRTEAFF.

The CDR3 here is CASSLGVAGTGELFF. CDR3 coding DNA: TGTGCCAGCAGCTTGGGGGTAGCGGGCACCGGGGAGCTGTTTTTT. The rearrangement joins TRBV5-6 to TRBJ2-2; 7 bases agree with TRBD2. This CDR3 comprises 15 residues. Germline lookup yields CDR1 SGHDT and CDR2 YYEEEE. The ends lost 0 bases at V and 4 bases at J; junction bases unmatched: 3.

The chain combines TRBV7-2 with TRBJ2-5; D unclear. V dropped 1 base and J dropped 5 bases, with 11 bases sitting between them. CDR3 length equals 14 residues. Per the germline V gene, CDR1 is SGHTA and CDR2 is FQGNSA. In nucleotides, the CDR3 is TGTGCCAGCAGCTTAGATGTCAGTCTGGAGACCCAGTACTTC. Amino acids: CASSLDVSLETQYF.

The V gene is TRBV27, the J gene TRBJ2-1; 13 bases agree with TRBD2. V gave up 5 bases and J gave up 7 bases; unmatched junction bases: 26. The CDR3 has 22 amino acids. The V gene's germline CDR1 is MNHEY and CDR2 SMNVEV (reference sequence). CDR3 loop: CASSPRDRGSTSGGAEWNEQFF. The CDR3 DNA follows: TGTGCCAGCAGTCCCCGGGACAGGGGGTCTACTAGCGGGGGGGCCGAGTGGAATGAGCAGTTCTTC.

V usage is TRBV27 and J usage is TRBJ2-2, with D tentatively TRBD2 (6 bases). Germline V gene sequence: CDR1 MNHEY, CDR2 SMNVEV (reference sequence). The CDR3 totals 13 residues. With 10 bases removed from V and 5 bases from J, the gap between germline ends came to 14 bases. CDR3 nucleotide sequence: TGTGCCACCTATCCCCGGGGGACCGGGGAGCTGTTTTTT. The encoded protein is CATYPRGTGELFF.

V usage is TRBV5-1 and J usage is TRBJ2-1; 7 bases agree with TRBD2. This CDR3 is 16 amino acids long. The V gene's germline CDR1 is SGHRS and CDR2 YFSETQ. V was clipped by 0 bases and J by 6 bases; unmatched bases: 9. CDR3 sequence: CASSLVGGGPGNEQFF. The CDR3 coding sequence is TGCGCCAGCAGCTTGGTTGGGGGAGGGCCTGGCAATGAGCAGTTCTTC.

This sequence joins TRBV19 and TRBJ1-4; the match to TRBD1 covers 7 bases. From germline, CDR1 is LNHDA and CDR2 SQIVND (reference sequence). The V gene end was trimmed by 7 bases and the J gene end by 6 bases; junction bases not matched to a gene: 5. This CDR3 region has 13 residues. CDR3 amino acids: CASTRGLYEKLFF. In DNA, the CDR3 is TGTGCCAGTACTAGGGGGCTGTATGAAAAACTGTTTTTT.